Below, 11 T cell receptor beta chains from the same sample are listed, as sequenced in a study of T cells in Graves' hyperthyroidism and ophthalmopathy. It was RNA transcripts that yielded the amplified TCR beta CDR3 regions. First-round RT-PCR targeting the TCR CDR3 was performed with the HTBI primer set. TCRdb reprocessed the multiplex PCR reads via MiXCR and lists one record per CDR3 protein. The table records approximately 480,000 distinct CDR3 sequences, less than 25% of them present only once. Material for sequencing was blood. All receptors come from a man aged 18 to 30 with Graves' hyperthyroidism.

This clonotype was counted at least ten times. The gene calls are TRBV2 and TRBJ2-5; D possibly uses TRBD1 or TRBD2 (6 bases each). The CDR3 runs 12 residues. Germline V lookup: CDR1 SNHLY, CDR2 FYNNEI. V dropped 5 bases and J dropped 5 bases, with 9 bases sitting between them. CDR3 region: CASSTGAETQYF. CDR3 in DNA: TGTGCCAGCAGTACGGGGGCGGAGACCCAGTACTTC.

This clonotype was seen more than once but under ten times. This chain's CDR3 is CASSEELGQGRNYGYTF. CDR3 in DNA: TGTGCCAGCAGCGAGGAGTTAGGACAGGGGCGGAACTATGGCTACACCTTC. The rearrangement joins TRBV4-2 to TRBJ1-2; 9 nucleotides align to TRBD1. Losses at the gene ends were 5 bases for V and 2 bases for J; bases not matched to a gene: 12. Germline V gene data show CDR1 as LGHNA and CDR2 as YNFKEQ. CDR3 length: 17 amino acids.

This clonotype was counted at least ten times. The CDR3 sequence: CAISESSGVETQYF. The CDR3 DNA follows: TGTGCCATCAGTGAGTCGAGCGGGGTAGAGACCCAGTACTTC. This chain links TRBV10-3 with TRBJ2-5; 7 positions match TRBD2. V lost 0 bases and J lost 4; bases outside the gene matches: 2. The CDR3 consists of 14 residues. The germline CDR1 and CDR2 sequences are ENHRY and SYGVKD.

The J gene is TRBJ1-5, the V gene TRBV6-1, with no clear D. Between the trimmed V and J ends, which lost 6 bases and 0 bases, there was a span of 12 bases. There are 15 residues in the CDR3. The V gene's germline CDR1 is MNHNS and CDR2 SASEGT. The CDR3: CASRSVWDSNQPQHF. As DNA, the CDR3 is TGTGCCAGCAGATCGGTTTGGGATAGCAATCAGCCCCAGCATTTT.

As concerns this clonotype: This may stem from a read error, because a much larger clone lies one nucleotide away. J is TRBJ1-1 and V is TRBV28; D gene uncertain. CDR3 length equals 14 residues. Germline CDR1 and CDR2: MDHEN and SYDVKM. The chain's CDR3 is CASSSEGRNTEASF. The CDR3, as DNA: TGTGCCAGCAGTTCCGAGGGCCGGAACACTGAAGCTTCCTTT.

There are many counts of this clonotype. The CDR3 is CASSFRDSSHEQYF. The CDR3 DNA is TGCGCCAGCAGCTTCCGGGACAGTTCCCACGAGCAGTACTTC. The V call is TRBV5-1, the J call TRBJ2-7; 7 bases are shared with TRBD1. The CDR3 is 14 amino acids. The germline CDR1 and CDR2 sequences are SGHRS and YFSETQ. V lost 2 bases to trimming and J lost 5 bases; unmatched junction nucleotides: 7.

J is TRBJ2-7 and V is TRBV7-9; D possibly corresponds to TRBD2 (7 bases). Looked up from germline, CDR1 is SEHNR and CDR2 is FQNEAQ (reference sequence). The CDR3 loop spans 15 amino acids. V dropped 2 bases and J dropped 2 bases, with 13 bases sitting between them. Here the CDR3 reads CASSLSGGQTYEQYF. Written as DNA, the CDR3 is TGTGCCAGCAGCTTATCGGGAGGACAGACCTACGAGCAGTACTTC.

The genes are TRBV6-1 and TRBJ1-2, with D hard to call. This CDR3 has 15 amino acids. Per germline, CDR1 MNHNS and CDR2 SASEGT. V gave up 7 bases and J gave up 1 base, with 16 bases separating them. CDR3 residues: CASTRQITLNYGYTF. DNA of the CDR3: TGTGCCAGCACGCGGCAGATCACACTTAACTATGGCTACACCTTC.

This clonotype was seen at least ten times. The gene calls are TRBV28 and TRBJ1-1; perhaps TRBD1 as D (5 bases). Trimming left V 1 base short and J 7 bases short, with 19 bases between. The germline V gene encodes CDR1 MDHEN and CDR2 SYDVKM. The CDR3 extends over 16 amino acids. The CDR3 DNA sequence: TGTGCCAGCAGTTTATTCGCATTTTCGGGGGTGCATGAAGCTTTCTTT. This codes for CASSLFAFSGVHEAFF.

The chain couples TRBV30 to TRBJ2-5; TRBD2 matches 11 bases. Germline CDR1 GTSNPN, CDR2 SVGIG (reference sequence). Trimming at V came to 5 bases and at J to 4 bases, leaving 15 bases not matched to a gene. The CDR3 is made up of 17 amino acids. CDR3 nucleotides: TGTGCCTGGGCCGGAGCTCCGGGACTAGCGGAAGGAGAGACCCAGTACTTC. It is translated as CAWAGAPGLAEGETQYF.

Details on this clonotype: The junction departs from the called germline gene at one end, perhaps through a read error. CDR3 protein: CASSLFGKLNTEAFF. In nucleotides, the CDR3 is TGTGCCAGCAGCCTGTTTGGTAAATTGAACACTGAAGCTTTCTTT. The chain employs TRBV4-1 and TRBJ1-1, with D unresolved. Germline V gene sequence: CDR1 MGHRA, CDR2 YSYEKL. The CDR3 length is 15 residues.